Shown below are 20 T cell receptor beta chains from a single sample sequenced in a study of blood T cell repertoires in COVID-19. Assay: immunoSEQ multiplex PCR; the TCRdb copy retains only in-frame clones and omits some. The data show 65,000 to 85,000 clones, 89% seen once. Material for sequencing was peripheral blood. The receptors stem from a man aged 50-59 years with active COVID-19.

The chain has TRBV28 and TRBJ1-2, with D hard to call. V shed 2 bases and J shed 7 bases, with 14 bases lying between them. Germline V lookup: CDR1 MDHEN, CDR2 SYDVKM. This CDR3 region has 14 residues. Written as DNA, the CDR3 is TGTGCCAGCAGTTTAGTACATTCGTTTCTTGGCTACACCTTC. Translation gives CASSLVHSFLGYTF.

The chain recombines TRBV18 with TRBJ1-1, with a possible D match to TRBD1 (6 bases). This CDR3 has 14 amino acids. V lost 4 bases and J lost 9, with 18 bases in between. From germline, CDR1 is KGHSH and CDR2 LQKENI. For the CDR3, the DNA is TGTGCCAGCTCACTGTCTCAGACAGGTTTCAAAGCTTTCTTT. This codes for CASSLSQTGFKAFF.

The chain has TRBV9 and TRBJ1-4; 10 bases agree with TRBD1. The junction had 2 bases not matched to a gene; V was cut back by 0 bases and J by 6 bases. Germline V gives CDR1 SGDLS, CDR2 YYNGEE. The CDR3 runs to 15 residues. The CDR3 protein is CASSVGGTGDEKLFF. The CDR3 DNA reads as TGTGCCAGCAGCGTAGGAGGGACAGGGGATGAAAAACTGTTTTTT.

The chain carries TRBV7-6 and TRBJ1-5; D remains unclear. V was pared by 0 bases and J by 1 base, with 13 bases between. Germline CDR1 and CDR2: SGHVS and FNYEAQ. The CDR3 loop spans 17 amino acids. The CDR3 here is CASSLALGPGSNQPQHF. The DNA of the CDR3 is TGTGCCAGCAGCTTAGCTTTAGGGCCGGGGAGCAATCAGCCCCAGCATTTT.

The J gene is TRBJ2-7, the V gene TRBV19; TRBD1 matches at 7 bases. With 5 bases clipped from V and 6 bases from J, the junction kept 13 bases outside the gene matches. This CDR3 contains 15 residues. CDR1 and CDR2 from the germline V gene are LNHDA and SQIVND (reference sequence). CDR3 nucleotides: TGTGCCAGTAGTCCCGGGGACAGCGAGGCATCCGAGCAGTACTTC. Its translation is CASSPGDSEASEQYF.

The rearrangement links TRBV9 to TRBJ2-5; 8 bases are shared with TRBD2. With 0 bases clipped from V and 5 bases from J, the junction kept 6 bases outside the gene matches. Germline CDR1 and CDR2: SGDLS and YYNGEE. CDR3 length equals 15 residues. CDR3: CASSVVTAGVETQYF. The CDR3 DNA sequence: TGTGCCAGCAGCGTAGTTACAGCGGGGGTCGAGACCCAGTACTTC.

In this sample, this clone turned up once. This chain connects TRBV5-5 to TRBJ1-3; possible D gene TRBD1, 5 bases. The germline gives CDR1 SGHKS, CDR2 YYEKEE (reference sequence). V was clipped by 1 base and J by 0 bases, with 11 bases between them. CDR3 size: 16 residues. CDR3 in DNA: TGTGCCAGCAGCTTGCGCGGGGACCGCTCTGGAAACACCATATATTTT. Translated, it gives CASSLRGDRSGNTIYF.

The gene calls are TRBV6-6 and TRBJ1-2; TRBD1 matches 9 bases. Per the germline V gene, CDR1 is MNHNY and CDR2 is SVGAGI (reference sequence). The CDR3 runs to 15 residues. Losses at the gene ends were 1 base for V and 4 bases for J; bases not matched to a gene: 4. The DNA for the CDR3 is TGTGCCAGCAGTTACTGGATGACAGGGGGCTATGGCTACACCTTC. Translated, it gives CASSYWMTGGYGYTF.

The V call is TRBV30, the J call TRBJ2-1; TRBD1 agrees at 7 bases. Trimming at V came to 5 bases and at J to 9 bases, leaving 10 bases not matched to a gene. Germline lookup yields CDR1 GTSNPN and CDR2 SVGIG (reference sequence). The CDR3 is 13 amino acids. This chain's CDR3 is CAWDRASGSEQFF. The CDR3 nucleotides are TGTGCCTGGGACAGGGCCTCGGGGAGTGAGCAGTTCTTC.

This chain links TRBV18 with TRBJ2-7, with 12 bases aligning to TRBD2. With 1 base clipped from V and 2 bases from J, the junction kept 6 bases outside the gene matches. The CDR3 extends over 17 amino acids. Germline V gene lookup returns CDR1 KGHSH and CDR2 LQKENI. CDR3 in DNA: TGTGCCAGCTCACCACTGGGACTAGCGGGTGTCCCCTACGAGCAGTACTTC. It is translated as CASSPLGLAGVPYEQYF. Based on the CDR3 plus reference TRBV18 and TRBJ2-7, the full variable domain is NAGVMQNPRHLVRRRGQEARLRCSPMKGHSHVYWYRQLPEEGLKFMVYLQKENIIDESGMPKERFSAEFPKEGPSILRIQQVVRGDSAAYFCASSPLGLAGVPYEQYFGPGTRLTVT.

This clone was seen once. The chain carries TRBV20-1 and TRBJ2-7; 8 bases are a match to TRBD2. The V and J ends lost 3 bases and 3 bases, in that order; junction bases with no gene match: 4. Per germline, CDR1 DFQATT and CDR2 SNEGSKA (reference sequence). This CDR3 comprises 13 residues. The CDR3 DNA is TGCAGTGCTAGTTTAGCGGGGAGCTACGAGCAGTACTTC. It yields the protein CSASLAGSYEQYF.

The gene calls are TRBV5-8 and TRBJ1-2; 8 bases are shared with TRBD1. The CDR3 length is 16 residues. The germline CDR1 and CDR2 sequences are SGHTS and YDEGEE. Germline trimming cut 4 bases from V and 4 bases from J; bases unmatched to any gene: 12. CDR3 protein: CASSLRVGTGAYGYTF. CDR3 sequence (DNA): TGTGCCAGCAGCCTGCGGGTGGGGACAGGTGCCTATGGCTACACCTTC. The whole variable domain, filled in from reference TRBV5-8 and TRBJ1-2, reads EAGVTQSPTHLIKTRGQQATLRCSPISGHTSVYWYQQALGLGLQFLLWYDEGEERNRGNFPPRFSGRQFPNYSSELNVNALELEDSALYLCASSLRVGTGAYGYTFGSGTRLTVV.

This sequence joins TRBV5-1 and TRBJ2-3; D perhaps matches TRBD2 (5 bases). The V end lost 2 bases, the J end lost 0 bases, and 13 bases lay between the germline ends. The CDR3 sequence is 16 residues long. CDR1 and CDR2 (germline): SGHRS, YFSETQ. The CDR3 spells CASSFGNPQSTDTQYF. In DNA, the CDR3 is TGCGCCAGCAGCTTCGGGAACCCACAGAGCACAGATACGCAGTATTTT.

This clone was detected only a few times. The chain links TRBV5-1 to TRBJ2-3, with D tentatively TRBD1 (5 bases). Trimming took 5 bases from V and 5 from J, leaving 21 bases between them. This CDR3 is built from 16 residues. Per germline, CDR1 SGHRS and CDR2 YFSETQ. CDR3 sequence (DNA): TGCGCCAGCAGTACCCCCCCTGGGGCTTCGGGAGATACGCAGTATTTT. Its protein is CASSTPPGASGDTQYF.

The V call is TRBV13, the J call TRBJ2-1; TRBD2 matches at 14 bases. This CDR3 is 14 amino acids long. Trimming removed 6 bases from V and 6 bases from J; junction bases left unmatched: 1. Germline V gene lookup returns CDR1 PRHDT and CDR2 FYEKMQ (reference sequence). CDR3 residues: CASRTSGGANEQFF. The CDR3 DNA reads TGTGCCAGCAGGACTAGCGGGGGGGCCAATGAGCAGTTCTTC.

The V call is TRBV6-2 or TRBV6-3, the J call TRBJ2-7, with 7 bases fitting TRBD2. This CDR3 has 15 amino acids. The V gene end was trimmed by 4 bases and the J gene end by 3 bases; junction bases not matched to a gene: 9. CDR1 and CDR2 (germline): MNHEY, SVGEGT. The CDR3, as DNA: TGTGCCAGCAGTTCCGTCGGACTAGGCAACTACGAGCAGTACTTC. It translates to CASSSVGLGNYEQYF.

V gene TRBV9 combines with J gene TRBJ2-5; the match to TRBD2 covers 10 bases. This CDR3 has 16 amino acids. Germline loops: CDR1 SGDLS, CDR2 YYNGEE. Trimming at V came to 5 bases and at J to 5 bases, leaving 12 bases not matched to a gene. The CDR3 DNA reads TGTGCCAGCAGTGGGACTGGCCATAGCGGGGGGGAGACCCAGTACTTC. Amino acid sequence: CASSGTGHSGGETQYF. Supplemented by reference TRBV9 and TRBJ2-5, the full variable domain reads DSGVTQTPKHLITATGQRVTLRCSPRSGDLSVYWYQQSLDQGLQFLIQYYNGEERAKGNILERFSAQQFPDLHSELNLSSLELGDSALYFCASSGTGHSGGETQYFGPGTRLLVL.

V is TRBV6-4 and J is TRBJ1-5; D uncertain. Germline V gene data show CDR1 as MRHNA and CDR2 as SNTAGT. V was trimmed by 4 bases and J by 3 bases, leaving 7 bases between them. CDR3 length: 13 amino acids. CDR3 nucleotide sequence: TGTGCCAGCAGTGTGCAGGCCAATCAGCCCCAGCATTTT. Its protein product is CASSVQANQPQHF.

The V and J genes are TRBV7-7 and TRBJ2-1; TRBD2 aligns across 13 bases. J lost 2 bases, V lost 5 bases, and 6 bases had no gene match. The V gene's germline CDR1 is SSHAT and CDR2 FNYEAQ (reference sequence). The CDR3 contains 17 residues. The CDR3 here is CASSPTSGGGAYNEQFF. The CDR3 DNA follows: TGTGCCAGCAGCCCTACTAGCGGGGGGGGCGCCTACAATGAGCAGTTCTTC. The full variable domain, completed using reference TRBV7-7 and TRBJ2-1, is GAGVSQSPRYKVTKRGQDVTLRCDPISSHATLYWYQQALGQGPEFLTYFNYEAQPDKSGLPSDRFSAERPEGSISTLTIQRTEQRDSAMYRCASSPTSGGGAYNEQFFGPGTRLTVL.

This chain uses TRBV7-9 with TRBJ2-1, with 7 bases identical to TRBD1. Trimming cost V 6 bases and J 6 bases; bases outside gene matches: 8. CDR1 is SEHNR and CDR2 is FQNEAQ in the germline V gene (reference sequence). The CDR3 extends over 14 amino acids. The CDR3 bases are TGTGCCAGCAGTCCTCAGGCAGGGGGCAATGAGCAGTTCTTC. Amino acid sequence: CASSPQAGGNEQFF. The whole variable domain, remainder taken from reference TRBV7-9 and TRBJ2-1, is DTGVSQNPRHKITKRGQNVTFRCDPISEHNRLYWYRQTLGQGPEFLTYFQNEAQLEKSRLLSDRFSAERPKGSFSTLEIQRTEQGDSAMYLCASSPQAGGNEQFFGPGTRLTVL.